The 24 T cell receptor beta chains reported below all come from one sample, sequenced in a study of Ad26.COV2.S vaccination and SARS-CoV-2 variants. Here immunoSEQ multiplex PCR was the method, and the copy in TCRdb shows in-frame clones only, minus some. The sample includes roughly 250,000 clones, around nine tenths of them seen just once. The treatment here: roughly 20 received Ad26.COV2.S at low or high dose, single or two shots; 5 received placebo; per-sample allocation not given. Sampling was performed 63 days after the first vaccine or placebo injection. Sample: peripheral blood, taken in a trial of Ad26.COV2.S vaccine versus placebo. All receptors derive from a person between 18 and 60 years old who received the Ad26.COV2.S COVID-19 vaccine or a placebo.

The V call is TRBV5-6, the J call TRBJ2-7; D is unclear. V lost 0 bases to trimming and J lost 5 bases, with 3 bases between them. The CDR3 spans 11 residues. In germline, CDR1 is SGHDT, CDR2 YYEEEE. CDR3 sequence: CASSLGNEQYV. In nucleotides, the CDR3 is TGTGCCAGCAGCTTGGGTAACGAGCAGTACGTC.

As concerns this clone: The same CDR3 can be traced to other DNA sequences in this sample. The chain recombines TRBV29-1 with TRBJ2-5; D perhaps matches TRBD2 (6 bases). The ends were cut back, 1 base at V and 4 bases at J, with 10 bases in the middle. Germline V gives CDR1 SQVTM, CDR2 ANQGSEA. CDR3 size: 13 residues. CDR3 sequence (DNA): TGCAGCGTTGAAGTGGGCGGGGCAGAGACCCAGTACTTC. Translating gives CSVEVGGAETQYF.

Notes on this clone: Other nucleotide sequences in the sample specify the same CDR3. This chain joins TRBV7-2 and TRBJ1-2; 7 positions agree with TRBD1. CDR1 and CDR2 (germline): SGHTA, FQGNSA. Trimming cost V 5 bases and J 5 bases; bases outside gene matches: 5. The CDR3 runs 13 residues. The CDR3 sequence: CASSLDRAYGYTF. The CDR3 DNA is TGTGCCAGCAGCCTTGACAGGGCGTATGGCTACACCTTC.

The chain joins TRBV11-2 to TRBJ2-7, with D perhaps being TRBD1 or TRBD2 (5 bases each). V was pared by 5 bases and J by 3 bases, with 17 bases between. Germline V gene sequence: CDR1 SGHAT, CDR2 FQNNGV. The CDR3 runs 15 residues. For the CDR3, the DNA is TGTGCCAGCAGCCCTTTTGGGGGAGTAGGCTACGAGCAGTACGTC. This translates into CASSPFGGVGYEQYV.

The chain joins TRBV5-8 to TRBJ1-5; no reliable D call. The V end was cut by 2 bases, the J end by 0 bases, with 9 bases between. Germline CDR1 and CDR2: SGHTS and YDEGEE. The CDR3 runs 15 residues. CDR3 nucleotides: TGTGCCAGCAGCTTAGCACAGTATAGCAATCAGCCCCAGCATTTT. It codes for CASSLAQYSNQPQHF.

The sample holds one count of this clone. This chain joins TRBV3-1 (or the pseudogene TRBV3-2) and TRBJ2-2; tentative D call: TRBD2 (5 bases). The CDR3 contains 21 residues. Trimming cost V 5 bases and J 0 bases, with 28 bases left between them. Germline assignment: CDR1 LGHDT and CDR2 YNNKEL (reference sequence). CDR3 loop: CASSTGLGRGSAQANTGELFF. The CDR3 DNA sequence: TGTGCCAGCAGCACCGGACTCGGACGCGGGTCAGCGCAGGCGAACACCGGGGAGCTGTTTTTT.

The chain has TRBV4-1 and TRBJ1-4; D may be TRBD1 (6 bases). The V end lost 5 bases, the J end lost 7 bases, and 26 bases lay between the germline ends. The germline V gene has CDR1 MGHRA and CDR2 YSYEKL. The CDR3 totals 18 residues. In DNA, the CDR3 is TGCGCCAGCAGCTCCCCCTTATCCGGGGGGCGATGGAGTGAAAAACTGTTTTTT. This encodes CASSSPLSGGRWSEKLFF.

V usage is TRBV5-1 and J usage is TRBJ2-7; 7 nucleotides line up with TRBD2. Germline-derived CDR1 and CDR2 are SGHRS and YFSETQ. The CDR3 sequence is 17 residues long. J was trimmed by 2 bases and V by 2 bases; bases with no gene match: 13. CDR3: CASSLLWLADLPYEQYV. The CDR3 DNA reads TGCGCCAGCAGCTTATTATGGCTAGCGGACCTTCCCTACGAGCAGTACGTC.

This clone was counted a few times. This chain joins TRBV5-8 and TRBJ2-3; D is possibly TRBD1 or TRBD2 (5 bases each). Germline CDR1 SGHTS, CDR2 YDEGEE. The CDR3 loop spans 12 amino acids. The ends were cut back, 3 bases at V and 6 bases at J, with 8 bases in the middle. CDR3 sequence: CASSWGKDTQYF. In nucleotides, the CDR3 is TGTGCCAGCAGCTGGGGGAAGGATACGCAGTATTTT. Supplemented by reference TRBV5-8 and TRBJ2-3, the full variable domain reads EAGVTQSPTHLIKTRGQQATLRCSPISGHTSVYWYQQALGLGLQFLLWYDEGEERNRGNFPPRFSGRQFPNYSSELNVNALELEDSALYLCASSWGKDTQYFGPGTRLTVL.

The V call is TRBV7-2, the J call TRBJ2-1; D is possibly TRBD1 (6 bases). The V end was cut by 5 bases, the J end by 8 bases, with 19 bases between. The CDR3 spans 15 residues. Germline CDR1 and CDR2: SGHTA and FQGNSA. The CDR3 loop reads CASSPMGAGSHEQFF. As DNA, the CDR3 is TGTGCCAGCAGCCCCATGGGGGCAGGGTCCCATGAGCAGTTCTTC.

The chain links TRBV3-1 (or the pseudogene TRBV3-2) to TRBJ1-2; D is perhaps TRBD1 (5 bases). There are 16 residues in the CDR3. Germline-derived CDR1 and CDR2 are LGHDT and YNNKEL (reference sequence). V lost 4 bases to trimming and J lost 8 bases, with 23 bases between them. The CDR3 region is CASSRLGGATGGGYTF. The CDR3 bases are TGTGCCAGCAGCCGCTTGGGAGGGGCAACGGGGGGAGGCTACACCTTC.

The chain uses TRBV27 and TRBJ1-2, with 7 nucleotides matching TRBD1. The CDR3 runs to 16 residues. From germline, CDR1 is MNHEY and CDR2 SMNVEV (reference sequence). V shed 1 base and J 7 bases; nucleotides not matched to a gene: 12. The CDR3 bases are TGTGCCAGCAGTTTATATCAGGACAGGTCCATCGGTGGCTACACCTTC. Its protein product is CASSLYQDRSIGGYTF.

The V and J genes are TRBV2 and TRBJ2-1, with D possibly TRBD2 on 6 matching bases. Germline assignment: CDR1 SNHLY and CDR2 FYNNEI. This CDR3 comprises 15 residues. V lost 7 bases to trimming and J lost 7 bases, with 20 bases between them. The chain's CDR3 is CASTSGDGTWNEQFF. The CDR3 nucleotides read TGTGCCAGCACCTCGGGGGACGGGACTTGGAATGAGCAGTTCTTC.

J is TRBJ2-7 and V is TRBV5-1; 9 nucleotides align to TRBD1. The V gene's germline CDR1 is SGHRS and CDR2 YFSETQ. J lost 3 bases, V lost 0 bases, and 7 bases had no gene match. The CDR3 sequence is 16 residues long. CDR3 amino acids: CASSLVGQGLGYEQYF. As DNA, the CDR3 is TGCGCCAGCAGCTTGGTGGGACAGGGTCTGGGCTACGAGCAGTACTTC.

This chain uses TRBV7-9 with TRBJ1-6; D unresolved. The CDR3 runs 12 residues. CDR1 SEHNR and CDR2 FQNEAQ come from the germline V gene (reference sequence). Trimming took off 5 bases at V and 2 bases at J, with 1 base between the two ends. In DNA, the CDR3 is TGTGCCAGCAGCCCCTATAATTCACCCCTCCACTTT. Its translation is CASSPYNSPLHF.

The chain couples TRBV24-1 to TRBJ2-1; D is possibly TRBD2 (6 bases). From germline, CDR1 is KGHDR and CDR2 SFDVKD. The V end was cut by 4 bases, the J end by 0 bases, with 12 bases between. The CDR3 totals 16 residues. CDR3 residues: CATSDKTGSSYNEQFF. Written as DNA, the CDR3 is TGTGCCACCAGTGACAAGACCGGGAGCTCCTACAATGAGCAGTTCTTC.

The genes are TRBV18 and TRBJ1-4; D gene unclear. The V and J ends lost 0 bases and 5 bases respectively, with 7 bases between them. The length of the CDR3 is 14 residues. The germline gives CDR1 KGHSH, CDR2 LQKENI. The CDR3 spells CASSPPTRNEKLFF. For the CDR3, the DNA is TGTGCCAGCTCACCACCGACTAGGAATGAAAAACTGTTTTTT.

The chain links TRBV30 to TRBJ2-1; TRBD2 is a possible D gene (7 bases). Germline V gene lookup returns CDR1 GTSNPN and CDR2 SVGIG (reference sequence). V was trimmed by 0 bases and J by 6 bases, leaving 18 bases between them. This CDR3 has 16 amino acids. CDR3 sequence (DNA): TGTGCCTGGAGTGTACCAGTCGGGGGGCCCCCCAATGAGCAGTTCTTC. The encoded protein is CAWSVPVGGPPNEQFF. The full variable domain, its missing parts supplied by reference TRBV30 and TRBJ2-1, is SQTIHQWPATLVQPVGSPLSLECTVEGTSNPNLYWYRQAAGRGLQLLFYSVGIGQISSEVPQNLSASRPQDRQFILSSKKLLLSDSGFYLCAWSVPVGGPPNEQFFGPGTRLTVL.

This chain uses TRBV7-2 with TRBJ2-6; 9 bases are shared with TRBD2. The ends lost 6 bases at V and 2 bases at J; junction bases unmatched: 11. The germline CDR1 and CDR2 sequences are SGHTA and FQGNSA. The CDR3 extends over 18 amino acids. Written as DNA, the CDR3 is TGTGCCAGCAGGGTTAGGGGGCAGCGGGAGGCTGGGGCCAACGTCCTGACTTTC. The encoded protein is CASRVRGQREAGANVLTF.

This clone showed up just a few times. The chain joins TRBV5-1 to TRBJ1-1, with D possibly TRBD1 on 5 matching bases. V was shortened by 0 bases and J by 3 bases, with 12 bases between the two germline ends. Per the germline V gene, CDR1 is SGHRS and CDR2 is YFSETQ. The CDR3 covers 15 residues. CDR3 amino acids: CASSLDPGRDTEAFF. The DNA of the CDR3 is TGCGCCAGCAGCTTGGATCCAGGGAGGGACACTGAAGCTTTCTTT.

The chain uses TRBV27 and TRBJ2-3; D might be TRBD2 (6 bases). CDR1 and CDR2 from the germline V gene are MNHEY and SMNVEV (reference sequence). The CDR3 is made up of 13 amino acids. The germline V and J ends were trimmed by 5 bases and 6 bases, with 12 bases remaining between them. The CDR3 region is CASSSGPRDTQYF. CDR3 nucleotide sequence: TGTGCCAGCAGTAGCGGGCCGCGGGATACGCAGTATTTT.

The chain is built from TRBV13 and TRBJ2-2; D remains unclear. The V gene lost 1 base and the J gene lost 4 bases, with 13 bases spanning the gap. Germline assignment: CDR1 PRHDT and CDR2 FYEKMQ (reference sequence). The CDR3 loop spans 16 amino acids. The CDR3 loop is CASSLEWELGTGELFF. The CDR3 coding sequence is TGTGCCAGCAGCTTAGAATGGGAACTTGGCACCGGGGAGCTGTTTTTT.

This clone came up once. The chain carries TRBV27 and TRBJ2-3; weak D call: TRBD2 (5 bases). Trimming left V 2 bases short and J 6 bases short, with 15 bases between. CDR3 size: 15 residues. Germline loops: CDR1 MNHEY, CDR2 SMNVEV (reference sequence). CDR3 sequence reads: CASSLREPQRDTQYF. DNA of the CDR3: TGTGCCAGCAGTTTAAGGGAACCCCAGCGGGATACGCAGTATTTT.

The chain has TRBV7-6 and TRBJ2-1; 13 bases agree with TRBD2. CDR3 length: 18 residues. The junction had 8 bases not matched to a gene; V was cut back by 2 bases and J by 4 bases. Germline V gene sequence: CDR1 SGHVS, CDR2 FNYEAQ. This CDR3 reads CASSLRTSGRALYNEQFF. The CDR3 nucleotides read TGTGCCAGCAGCTTAAGAACTAGCGGGAGGGCCTTATACAATGAGCAGTTCTTC. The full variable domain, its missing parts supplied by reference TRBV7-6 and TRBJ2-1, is GAGVSQSPRYKVTKRGQDVALRCDPISGHVSLYWYRQALGQGPEFLTYFNYEAQQDKSGLPNDRFSAERPEGSISTLTIQRTEQRDSAMYRCASSLRTSGRALYNEQFFGPGTRLTVL.